The sequence of this T cell receptor beta chain was determined in a study of CD8+ T cells in alopecia areata. Regarding the study as a whole: Greater clonality was observed in lesional scalp samples, especially alopecia totalis/universalis, versus normal scalp. Scalp clonality decreased significantly with tofacitinib, and so did expanded CD8+ clones among the top 100. When scalp samples are sequenced, resident alphabeta T cells of normal skin are also captured.

RNA was extracted and reverse transcribed into cDNA as the sequencing template. Assay: immunoSEQ multiplex PCR; the TCRdb copy retains only in-frame clones and omits some. The sample lists around 100,000 clones; approximately 55% were seen once. About this clone: The antigen remains undetermined.

Treatment denoted: oral pan-JAK inhibitor, 5-10 mg twice daily. Germline CDR1 is GTSNPN and CDR2 is SVGIG (reference sequence). This CDR3 region has 14 residues. V lost 7 bases and J lost 5; bases outside the gene matches: 10. The chain carries TRBV30 and TRBJ2-1; 8 bases match TRBD2. Sequenced here: CD4+ T cells sorted from blood, sampled at week 24, from a patient treated with tofacitinib. This TCR came from a human donor with alopecia areata. The CDR3 sequence: CALSGGRLNNEQFF. DNA of the CDR3: TGTGCCTTATCGGGGGGGCGTTTGAACAATGAGCAGTTCTTC.